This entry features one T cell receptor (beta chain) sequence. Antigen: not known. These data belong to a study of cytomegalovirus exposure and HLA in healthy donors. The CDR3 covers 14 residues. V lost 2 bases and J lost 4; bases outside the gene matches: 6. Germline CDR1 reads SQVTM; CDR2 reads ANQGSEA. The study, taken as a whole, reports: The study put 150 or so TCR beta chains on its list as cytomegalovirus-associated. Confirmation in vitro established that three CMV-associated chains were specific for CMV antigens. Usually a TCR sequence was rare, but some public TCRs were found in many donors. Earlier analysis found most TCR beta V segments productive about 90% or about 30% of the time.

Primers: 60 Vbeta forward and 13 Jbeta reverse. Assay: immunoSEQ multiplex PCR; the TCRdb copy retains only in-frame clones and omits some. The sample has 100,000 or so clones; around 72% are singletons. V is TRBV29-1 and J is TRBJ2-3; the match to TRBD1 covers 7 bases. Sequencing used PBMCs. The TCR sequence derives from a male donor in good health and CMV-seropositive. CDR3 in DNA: TGCAGCGTTGAAAGGACAGGTTCACCAGATACGCAGTATTTT. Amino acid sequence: CSVERTGSPDTQYF.